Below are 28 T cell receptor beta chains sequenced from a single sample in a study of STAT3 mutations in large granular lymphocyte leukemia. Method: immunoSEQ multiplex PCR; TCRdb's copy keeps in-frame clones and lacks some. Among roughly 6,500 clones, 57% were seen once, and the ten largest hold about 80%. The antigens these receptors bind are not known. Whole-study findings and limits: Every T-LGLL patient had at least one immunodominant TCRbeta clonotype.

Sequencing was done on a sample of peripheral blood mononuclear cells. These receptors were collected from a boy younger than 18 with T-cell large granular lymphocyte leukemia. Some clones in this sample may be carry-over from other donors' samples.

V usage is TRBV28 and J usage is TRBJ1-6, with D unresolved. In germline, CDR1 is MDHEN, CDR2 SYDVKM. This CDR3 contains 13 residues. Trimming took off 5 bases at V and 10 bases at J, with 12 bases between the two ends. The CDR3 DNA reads TGTGCCAGCAGTCCCACCAAAAGCTCACCCCTCCACTTT. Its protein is CASSPTKSSPLHF. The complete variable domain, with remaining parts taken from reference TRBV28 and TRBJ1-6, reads DVKVTQSSRYLVKRTGEKVFLECVQDMDHENMFWYRQDPGLGLRLIYFSYDVKMKEKGDIPEGYSVSREKKERFSLILESASTNQTSMYLCASSPTKSSPLHFGNGTRLTVT.

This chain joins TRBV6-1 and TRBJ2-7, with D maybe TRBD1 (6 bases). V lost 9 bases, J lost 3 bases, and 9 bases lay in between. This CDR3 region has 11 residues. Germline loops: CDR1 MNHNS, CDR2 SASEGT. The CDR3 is CASTGLYEQYF. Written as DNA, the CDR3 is TGTGCCAGTACAGGGCTCTACGAGCAGTACTTC.

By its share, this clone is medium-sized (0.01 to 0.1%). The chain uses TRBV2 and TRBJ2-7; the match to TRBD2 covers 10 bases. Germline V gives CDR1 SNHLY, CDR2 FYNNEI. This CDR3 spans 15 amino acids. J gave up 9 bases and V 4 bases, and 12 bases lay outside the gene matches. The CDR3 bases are TGTGCCAGCAGTGGGACTAGCGGAACCTCTACGAGGCAGTACTTC. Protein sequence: CASSGTSGTSTRQYF.

Here the CDR3 DNA reads TGCGCCAGCAGCTTCTCCGGGACTGCCTACTACGAGCAGTACTTC. It codes for CASSFSGTAYYEQYF. The chain employs TRBV5-1 and TRBJ2-7, with D possibly matching TRBD2 (6 bases). The CDR3 consists of 15 residues. The germline V gene has CDR1 SGHRS and CDR2 YFSETQ. Trimming left V 2 bases short and J 3 bases short, with 15 bases between.

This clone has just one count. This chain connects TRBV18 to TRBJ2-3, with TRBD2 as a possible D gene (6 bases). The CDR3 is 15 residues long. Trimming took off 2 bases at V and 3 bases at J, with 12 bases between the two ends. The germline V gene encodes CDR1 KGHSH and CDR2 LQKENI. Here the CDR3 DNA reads TGTGCCAGCTCACCAGTCCCAGGGAGGACAGATACGCAGTATTTT. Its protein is CASSPVPGRTDTQYF.

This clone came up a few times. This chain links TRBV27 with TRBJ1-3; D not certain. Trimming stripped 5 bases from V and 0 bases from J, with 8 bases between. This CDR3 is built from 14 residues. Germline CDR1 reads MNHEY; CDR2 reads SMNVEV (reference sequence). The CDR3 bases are TGTGCCAGCAGTCAAGGCCACTCTGGAAACACCATATATTTT. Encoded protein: CASSQGHSGNTIYF.

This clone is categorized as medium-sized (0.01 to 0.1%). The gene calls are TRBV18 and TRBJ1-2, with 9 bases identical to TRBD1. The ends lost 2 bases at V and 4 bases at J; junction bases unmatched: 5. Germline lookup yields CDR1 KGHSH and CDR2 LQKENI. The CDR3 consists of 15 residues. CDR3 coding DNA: TGTGCCAGCTCACCAGAGCTGACAGGGGGCTATGGCTACACCTTC. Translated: CASSPELTGGYGYTF.

Here the CDR3 DNA reads TGTGCCAGCAGCACGGACAGGTATGGTGGGGCTTTCTTT. The encoded protein is CASSTDRYGGAFF. This chain joins TRBV7-9 and TRBJ1-1, with 7 nucleotides matching TRBD1. V lost 5 bases to trimming and J lost 11 bases; unmatched junction nucleotides: 11. Germline CDR1 is SEHNR and CDR2 is FQNEAQ (reference sequence). This CDR3 is built from 13 residues.

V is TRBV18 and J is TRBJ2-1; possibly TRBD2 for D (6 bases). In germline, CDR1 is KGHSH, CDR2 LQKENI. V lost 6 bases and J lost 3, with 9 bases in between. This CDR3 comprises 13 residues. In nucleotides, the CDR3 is TGTGCCAGCTCCCCGGGAGACTACAATGAGCAGTTCTTC. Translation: CASSPGDYNEQFF.

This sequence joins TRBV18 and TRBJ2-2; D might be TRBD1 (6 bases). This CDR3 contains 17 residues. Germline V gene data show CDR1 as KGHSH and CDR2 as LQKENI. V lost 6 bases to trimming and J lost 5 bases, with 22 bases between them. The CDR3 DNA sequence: TGTGCCAGCTCGCGATACCAGGGGAAATGGCAGACCGGGGAGCTGTTTTTT. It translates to CASSRYQGKWQTGELFF.

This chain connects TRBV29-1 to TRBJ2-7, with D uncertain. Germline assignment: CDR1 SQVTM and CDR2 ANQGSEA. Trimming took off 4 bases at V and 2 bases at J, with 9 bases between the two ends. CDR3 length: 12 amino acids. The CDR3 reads CSVVGWTYEQYF. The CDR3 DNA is TGCAGCGTTGTGGGCTGGACCTACGAGCAGTACTTC.

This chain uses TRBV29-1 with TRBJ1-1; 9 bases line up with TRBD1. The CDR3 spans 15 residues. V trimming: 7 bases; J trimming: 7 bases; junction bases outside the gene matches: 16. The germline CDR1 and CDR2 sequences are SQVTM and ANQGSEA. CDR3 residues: CSATTRPGQGNEAFF. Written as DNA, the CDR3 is TGCAGCGCCACCACCCGCCCGGGACAGGGAAATGAAGCTTTCTTT. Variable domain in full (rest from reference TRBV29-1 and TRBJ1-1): SAVISQKPSRDICQRGTSLTIQCQVDSQVTMMFWYRQQPGQSLTLIATANQGSEATYESGFVIDKFPISRPNLTFSTLTVSNMSPEDSSIYLCSATTRPGQGNEAFFGQGTRLTVV.

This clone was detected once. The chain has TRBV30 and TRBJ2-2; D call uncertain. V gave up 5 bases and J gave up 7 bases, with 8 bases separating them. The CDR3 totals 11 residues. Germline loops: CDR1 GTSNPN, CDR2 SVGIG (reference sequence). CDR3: CAWVGDGELFF. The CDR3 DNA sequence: TGTGCCTGGGTGGGTGACGGGGAGCTGTTTTTT.

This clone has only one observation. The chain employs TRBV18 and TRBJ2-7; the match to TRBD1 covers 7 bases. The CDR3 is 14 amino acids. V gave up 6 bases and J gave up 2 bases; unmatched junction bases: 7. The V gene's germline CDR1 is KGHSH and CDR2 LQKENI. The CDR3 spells CASSPGTATYEQYF. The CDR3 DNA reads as TGTGCCAGCTCTCCCGGGACAGCTACCTACGAGCAGTACTTC. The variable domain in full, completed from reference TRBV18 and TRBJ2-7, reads NAGVMQNPRHLVRRRGQEARLRCSPMKGHSHVYWYRQLPEEGLKFMVYLQKENIIDESGMPKERFSAEFPKEGPSILRIQQVVRGDSAAYFCASSPGTATYEQYFGPGTRLTVT.

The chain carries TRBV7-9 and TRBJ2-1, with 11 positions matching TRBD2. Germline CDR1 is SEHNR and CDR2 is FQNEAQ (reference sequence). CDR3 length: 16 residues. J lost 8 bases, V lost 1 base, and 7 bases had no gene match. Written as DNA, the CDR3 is TGTGCCAGCAGCTTAGGGATAGCGGGAGGGAATCATGAGCAGTTCTTC. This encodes CASSLGIAGGNHEQFF.

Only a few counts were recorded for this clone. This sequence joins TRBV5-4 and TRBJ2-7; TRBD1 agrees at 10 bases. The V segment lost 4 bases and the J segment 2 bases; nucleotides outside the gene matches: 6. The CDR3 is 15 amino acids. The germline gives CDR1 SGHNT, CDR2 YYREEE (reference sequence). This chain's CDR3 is CASSEGQGRPYEQYF. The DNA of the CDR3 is TGTGCCAGCAGCGAGGGACAGGGGCGTCCCTACGAGCAGTACTTC.

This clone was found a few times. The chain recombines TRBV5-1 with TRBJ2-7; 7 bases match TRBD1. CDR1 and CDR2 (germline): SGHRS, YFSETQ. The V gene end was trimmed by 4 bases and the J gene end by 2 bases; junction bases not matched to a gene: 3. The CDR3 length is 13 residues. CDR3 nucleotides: TGCGCCAGCAGCGGGGACAGAACCTACGAGCAGTACTTC. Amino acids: CASSGDRTYEQYF.

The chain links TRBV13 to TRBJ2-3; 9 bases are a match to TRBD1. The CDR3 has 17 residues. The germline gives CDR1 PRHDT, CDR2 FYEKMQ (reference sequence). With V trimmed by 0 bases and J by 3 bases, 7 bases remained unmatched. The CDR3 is CASSLGLQGARTDTQYF. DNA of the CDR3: TGTGCCAGCAGCTTAGGACTACAGGGGGCTCGGACAGATACGCAGTATTTT.

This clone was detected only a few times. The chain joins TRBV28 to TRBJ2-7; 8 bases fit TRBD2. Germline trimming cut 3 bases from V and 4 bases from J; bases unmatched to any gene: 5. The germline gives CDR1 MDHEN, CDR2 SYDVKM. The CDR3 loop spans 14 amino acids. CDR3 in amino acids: CASSFERGLYEQYF. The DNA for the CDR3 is TGTGCCAGCAGTTTTGAGCGGGGGTTGTACGAGCAGTACTTC.

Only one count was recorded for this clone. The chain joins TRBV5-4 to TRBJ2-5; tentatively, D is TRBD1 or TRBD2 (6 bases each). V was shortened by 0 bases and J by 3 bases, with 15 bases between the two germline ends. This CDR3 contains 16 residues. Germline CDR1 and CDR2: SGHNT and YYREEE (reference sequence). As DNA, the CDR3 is TGTGCCAGCAGCTTGGCACTAGGGGGACTTAAAGAGACCCAGTACTTC. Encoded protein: CASSLALGGLKETQYF.

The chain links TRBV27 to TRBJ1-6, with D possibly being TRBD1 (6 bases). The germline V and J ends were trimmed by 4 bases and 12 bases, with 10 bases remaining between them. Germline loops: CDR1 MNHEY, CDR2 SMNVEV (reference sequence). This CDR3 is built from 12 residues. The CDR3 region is CASSSLGGPLHF. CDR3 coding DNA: TGTGCCAGCAGTTCCTTAGGGGGACCCCTCCACTTT.

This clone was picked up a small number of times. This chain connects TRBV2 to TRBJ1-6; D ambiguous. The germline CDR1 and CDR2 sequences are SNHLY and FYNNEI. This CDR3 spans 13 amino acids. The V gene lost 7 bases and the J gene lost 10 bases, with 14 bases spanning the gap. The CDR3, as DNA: TGTGCCAGCATGTATGGGGTTGGATCACCCCTCCACTTT. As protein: CASMYGVGSPLHF.

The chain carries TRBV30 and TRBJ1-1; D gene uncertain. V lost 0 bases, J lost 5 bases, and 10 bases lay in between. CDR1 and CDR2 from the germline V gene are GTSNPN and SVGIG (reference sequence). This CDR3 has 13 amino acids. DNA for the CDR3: TGTGCCTGGAGTGTAGTTCTGTGGACTGAAGCTTTCTTT. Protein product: CAWSVVLWTEAFF.

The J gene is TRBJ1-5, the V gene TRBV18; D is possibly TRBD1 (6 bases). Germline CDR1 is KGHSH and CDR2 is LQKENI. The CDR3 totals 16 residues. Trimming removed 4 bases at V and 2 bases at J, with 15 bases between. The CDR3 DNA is TGTGCCAGCTCACGCAACAGGGAATTGGGCAATCAGCCCCAGCATTTT. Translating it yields CASSRNRELGNQPQHF.

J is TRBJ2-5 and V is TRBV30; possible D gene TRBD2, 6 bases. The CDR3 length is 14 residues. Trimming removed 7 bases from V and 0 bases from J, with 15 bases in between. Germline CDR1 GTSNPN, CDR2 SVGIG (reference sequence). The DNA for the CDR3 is TGTGCCTTCCGCCTACTAGCCAACCAAGAGACCCAGTACTTC. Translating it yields CAFRLLANQETQYF.

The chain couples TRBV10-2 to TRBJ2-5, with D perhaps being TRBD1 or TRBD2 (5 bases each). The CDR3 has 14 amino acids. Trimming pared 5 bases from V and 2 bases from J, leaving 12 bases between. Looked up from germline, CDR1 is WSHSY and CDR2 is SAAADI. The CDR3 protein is CASSIGTRQETQYF. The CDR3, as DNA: TGCGCCAGCAGTATTGGGACGCGGCAAGAGACCCAGTACTTC.

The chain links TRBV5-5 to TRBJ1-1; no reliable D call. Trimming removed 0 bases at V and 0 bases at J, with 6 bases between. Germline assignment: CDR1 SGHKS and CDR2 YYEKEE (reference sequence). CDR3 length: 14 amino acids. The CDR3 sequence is CASSLAELNTEAFF. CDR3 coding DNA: TGTGCCAGCAGCTTGGCGGAATTGAACACTGAAGCTTTCTTT. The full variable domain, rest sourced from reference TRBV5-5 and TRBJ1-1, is DAGVTQSPTHLIKTRGQQVTLRCSPISGHKSVSWYQQVLGQGPQFIFQYYEKEERGRGNFPDRFSARQFPNYSSELNVNALLLGDSALYLCASSLAELNTEAFFGQGTRLTVV.

The CDR3 region has the DNA TGCAGCGTTGATCGGGACTATGGCTACACCTTC. Protein product: CSVDRDYGYTF. The rearrangement uses TRBV29-1 and TRBJ1-2; no firm D call. From germline, CDR1 is SQVTM and CDR2 ANQGSEA. This CDR3 contains 11 residues. V was shortened by 3 bases and J by 3 bases, with 5 bases between the two germline ends. The variable domain in full, completed from reference TRBV29-1 and TRBJ1-2, reads SAVISQKPSRDICQRGTSLTIQCQVDSQVTMMFWYRQQPGQSLTLIATANQGSEATYESGFVIDKFPISRPNLTFSTLTVSNMSPEDSSIYLCSVDRDYGYTFGSGTRLTVV.